This T cell receptor beta chain is drawn from a study of T cell responses to AZD1222 COVID-19 vaccine. This table comes from immunoSEQ multiplex PCR, and its TCRdb copy is limited to in-frame clones, with some not included. Of roughly 85,000 clones listed, roughly 86% were seen once; the top ten hold roughly 5%. Germline CDR1 is LNHDA and CDR2 is SQIVND (reference sequence). The CDR3 spans 15 residues. V dropped 8 bases and J dropped 0 bases, with 16 bases sitting between them. This TCR was recovered from an adult in good health. Specimen: peripheral blood, collected on day 0 of MenACWY control vaccination. V gene TRBV19 combines with J gene TRBJ1-1, with no clear D. Written as DNA, the CDR3 is TGTGCCAGTCAAGCCTCGGGCAGACTGAACACTGAAGCTTTCTTT. Translating gives CASQASGRLNTEAFF.